The source of this T cell receptor beta chain is a study of blood T cell repertoires in COVID-19. The CDR3 is 13 amino acids. Germline V gene sequence: CDR1 SGHTA, CDR2 FQGNSA. With 1 base removed from V and 6 bases from J, the gap between germline ends came to 9 bases. Only in-frame clones appear in the TCRdb table, and some are missing; sequencing was by immunoSEQ multiplex PCR. The sample includes under 250,000 clones, more than 80% of them seen just once. The sequenced sample consisted of PBMCs or T cells enriched from blood (not recorded which). The sequence was obtained from a man aged 55 to 70 who had recovered from COVID-19. The V gene is TRBV7-2, the J gene TRBJ1-1; a possible D gene is TRBD1 (5 bases). The CDR3 DNA reads TGTGCCAGCAGCTTAGTAACGGGGGCTGAAGCTTTCTTT. Translated, it gives CASSLVTGAEAFF.